This entry lists 2 T cell receptor beta chains sequenced from one sample in a study of a mutant IDH1 vaccine in newly diagnosed glioma. Time point defined: week 47, end of study. All doses held 300 ug of mutant IDH1 20-mer peptide, with topical imiquimod. Measured with immunoSEQ multiplex PCR; TCRdb has only the in-frame clones, and not every one. The sample consists of 75,000 to 95,000 clones, under 90% of them appearing once. These TCRs' antigens remain unknown. Source: PBMCs, taken from a glioma patient whose treatment included an IDH1 peptide vaccine. The receptors stem from a woman in her 50s with glioma.

The V and J genes are TRBV28 and TRBJ1-1; TRBD1 is a possible D gene (5 bases). The CDR3 length is 15 residues. CDR1 MDHEN and CDR2 SYDVKM come from the germline V gene. Trimming removed 2 bases from V and 5 bases from J, with 15 bases in between. The CDR3 DNA reads as TGTGCCAGCAGTTTAATCGGGGGGTGGAGGACTGAAGCTTTCTTT. Translated, it gives CASSLIGGWRTEAFF.

The chain recombines TRBV6-1 with TRBJ1-4, with a weak D call TRBD1 (6 bases). The CDR3 extends over 13 amino acids. The germline CDR1 and CDR2 sequences are MNHNS and SASEGT. V was shortened by 8 bases and J by 5 bases, with 12 bases between the two germline ends. Here the CDR3 DNA reads TGTGCCAGCGAGGGGGGCCCGAATGAAAAACTGTTTTTT. Encoded protein: CASEGGPNEKLFF.